This T cell receptor beta chain is drawn from a study of CD4 and CD8 cells across lung adenocarcinoma regions. From the PCR reads, TCRdb called clonotypes with MiXCR, one entry per CDR3 protein. Of around 20,000 distinct CDR3 sequences listed, 40% to 60% are singletons. The patients had localized lung adenocarcinoma, a non-small cell subtype. V lost 5 bases, J lost 11 bases, and 15 bases lay in between. This CDR3 comprises 12 residues. The chain recombines TRBV12-3 or TRBV12-4 with TRBJ2-5, with D possibly TRBD2 on 5 matching bases. The clonotype comes from a male donor with lung adenocarcinoma. The CD4 and CD8 labels of this study may be unreliable. Sequencing input: CD8+ T cells from the margin of a lung tumor. The CDR3 region has the DNA TGTGCCAGCAGTCCGGGCGGGTGGGAGCAGTACTTC. Amino acid sequence: CASSPGGWEQYF.